The entry below describes one T cell receptor beta chain. Antigen unknown. This sample was included in a study of cytomegalovirus exposure and HLA in healthy donors. Regarding the study as a whole: What was likely a sequencing artifact was a cluster of highly shared sequence variants. According to a later analysis, donors in an Asian-associated ancestry cluster reportedly had fewer N-insertions than the 666-donor mean. A few of the chains that were CMV-associated were confirmed in vitro to be specific for CMV antigens.

Trimming took 0 bases from V and 5 from J; bases not matched to a gene: 5. CDR1 is SGDLS and CDR2 is YYNGEE in the germline V gene. This CDR3 has 16 residues. The PCR used 60 Vbeta and 13 Jbeta primers. Clones were read by immunoSEQ multiplex PCR, and TCRdb kept only the in-frame ones, dropping some. In the table there are approximately 160,000 clones, roughly 80% of which are singletons. The chain employs TRBV9 and TRBJ2-5; TRBD2 agrees at 12 bases. Sequencing input: PBMCs. The clonotype comes from a male donor in good health and CMV-seronegative. The CDR3 DNA is TGTGCCAGCAGCGTAGAAGGGGGACTAGCGGGCGAGACCCAGTACTTC. Amino acid sequence: CASSVEGGLAGETQYF.